The entry that follows covers one TCR beta chain sequence. Its specificity is unknown. Patients had to be free of confetti depigmentation, indicating active vitiligo. Some clones are missing from TCRdb's copy, which holds only in-frame ones; the method was immunoSEQ multiplex PCR. The table shows 35,000 to 45,000 clones, with approximately 91% occurring only once. This record belongs to a study of resident and recirculating memory T cells in vitiligo. Notes on the study in general: Non-conserved TCRs across sites and patients suggested distinct clones per lesion.

The germline V gene has CDR1 LNHDA and CDR2 SQIVND (reference sequence). The CDR3 runs to 15 residues. The ends lost 3 bases at V and 6 bases at J; junction bases unmatched: 8. The J gene is TRBJ2-1, the V gene TRBV19; 7 bases align to TRBD1. This receptor was obtained from a male donor with vitiligo. Input material: blood. The CDR3 loop is CASSMTGKGSNEQFF. The CDR3 coding sequence is TGTGCCAGTAGTATGACAGGGAAGGGTTCCAATGAGCAGTTCTTC.